The clone carrying this T cell receptor (beta chain) was observed once. As yet, its antigen is unknown. Researchers ran immunoSEQ v3.0 at survey level. TCRdb keeps only in-frame clones here, not all; method: immunoSEQ multiplex PCR. In the table there are around 26,000 clones, less than 80% of which are singletons. The sample originates from a study of long-term antiretroviral therapy in people with HIV. General study points: No data on ART adherence, viral resistance or therapy changes. Compared with controls, HIV repertoires showed narrower CDR3 length ranges.

The receptor was isolated from a woman in her forties with HIV. Sequenced material: unsorted PBMCs, taken 1.2 years after starting antiretroviral therapy.

CDR3 loop: CAARDNPNTEAFF. CDR3 bases: TGTGCCGCTAGGGACAACCCGAACACTGAAGCTTTCTTT. This rearrangement joins TRBV11-2 to TRBJ1-1, with a tentative D call TRBD1 (6 bases). Germline assignment: CDR1 SGHAT and CDR2 FQNNGV. V lost 11 bases to trimming and J lost 1 base, with 14 bases between them. The CDR3 sequence is 13 residues long.